This T cell receptor beta chain comes out of a study of post-analysis software for immune sequencing data. Study-wide points: Relative to controls, patients with multiple sclerosis showed significantly lower normalized Chao1 diversity. TRBV5-6, TRBV5-1 and TRBV20-1 were among several TRBV segments more frequent in patients than controls.

Carried by the TCR beta cDNA libraries were unique molecular identifiers. A population of about 0.85 to 11 million T cells gave rise to about half a million cDNA molecules. In TCRdb, the PCR reads were re-called with MiXCR into one record per CDR3 protein. The sample holds about 820,000 distinct CDR3 sequences, about 50% seen once. There are 17 residues in the CDR3. The germline gives CDR1 SNHLY, CDR2 FYNNEI. In regard to this clonotype: What it binds is not known. The junction shows a germline mismatch at one end, possibly a read error.

What was sequenced was blood. The receptor was derived from a girl aged 5 to 17 with multiple sclerosis. V and J are TRBV2 and TRBJ2-5, with TRBD2 matching over 7 bases. The CDR3 protein is CASSLTAVRGGKETQYF. CDR3 bases: TGTGCTAGCAGCCTCACCGCCGTGCGGGGAGGGAAAGAGACCCAGTACTTC. The full variable domain, with the rest looked up from reference TRBV2 and TRBJ2-5, is EPEVTQTPSHQVTQMGQEVILRCVPISNHLYFYWYRQILGQKVEFLVSFYNNEISEKSEIFDDQFSVERPDGSNFTLKIRSTKLEDSAMYFCASSLTAVRGGKETQYFGPGTRLLVL.